Shown below are 2 T cell receptor beta chains from a single sample sequenced in a study of blood T cell repertoires in COVID-19. Assay used: immunoSEQ multiplex PCR; TCRdb lists only in-frame clones, some missing. The repertoire holds about 150,000 clones, with around 91% as singletons. The specimen was peripheral blood. These receptors were collected from a young man with COVID-19, enrolled during active disease.

The V gene is TRBV24-1, the J gene TRBJ1-5; D not resolved. The V gene's germline CDR1 is KGHDR and CDR2 SFDVKD. V was shortened by 2 bases and J by 4 bases, with 8 bases between the two germline ends. This CDR3 contains 14 residues. DNA of the CDR3: TGTGCCACCAGTGATTGGTCGGTTAATCAGCCCCAGCATTTT. It yields the protein CATSDWSVNQPQHF.

V and J are TRBV19 and TRBJ1-2, with D possibly matching TRBD1 (5 bases). V lost 3 bases, J lost 4 bases, and 15 bases lay in between. Germline assignment: CDR1 LNHDA and CDR2 SQIVND (reference sequence). The CDR3 runs to 15 residues. As DNA, the CDR3 is TGTGCCAGTAGTATCGAACCGGGACTGGGCTATGGCTACACCTTC. Translating it yields CASSIEPGLGYGYTF.